One sample yielded the 2 T cell receptor beta chains listed below, sequenced in a study of T cells in women clearing cervical HPV infection. TCRdb keeps only in-frame clones here, not all; method: immunoSEQ multiplex PCR. Its listing shows tens of thousands of clones. Material for sequencing was blood buffy coat. The receptors were gathered from a woman between 18 and 69 years old with a cervical HPV16 infection that either progressed to CIN3+ or cleared (not recorded which).

Concerning this clone: The missing CDR3 end, 3 residues past where the read stops, is filled in from the germline J gene. The chain has TRBV4-1 and TRBJ2-5; 8 bases align to TRBD1. CDR3 size: 16 residues. Germline loops: CDR1 MGHRA, CDR2 YSYEKL. J was trimmed by 1 base and V by 0 bases; bases with no gene match: 4. The CDR3 sequence: CASSQEWGQAQETQYF. The part of the CDR3 DNA that was read is TGCGCCAGCAGCCAAGAGTGGGGACAGGCCCAAGAGACC.

The CDR3 reads CASSPHGLAGDNEQFF. The sequenced CDR3 bases are TGTGCCAGCAGCCCCCATGGACTAGCGGGGGACAATGAG. This chain connects TRBV13 to TRBJ2-1, with TRBD2 matching over 13 bases. The read ends 3 residues shy of where the CDR3 ends; the end is completed using the germline J gene. CDR1 is PRHDT and CDR2 is FYEKMQ in the germline V gene (reference sequence). J was trimmed by 5 bases and V by 5 bases; bases with no gene match: 6. CDR3 size: 16 residues.